This TCR beta chain was profiled in a study of blood T cells in healthy people across ages. Researchers isolated at least 6.5 million PBMCs per sample. This clonotype showed up just a few times. Antigen: not known. Sample-barcoded 5' priming and a J-beta primer mix drove a second PCR of roughly 6 to 12 cycles. Researchers report that a template-switch adaptor with 12 random nucleotides tagged each cDNA molecule. TCRdb processed the 5' RACE reads anew with MiXCR; each CDR3 protein has one entry. The repertoire holds 600,000 to 1,000,000 distinct CDR3 sequences, with 58% as singletons. General observations from the study: There was no known CMV status for donors, so expanded clonotype changes were possibly confounded. A strong correlation between TCR beta diversity and naive T cell percentage was seen.

The CDR3 has 16 residues. Germline V gene lookup returns CDR1 DFQATT and CDR2 SNEGSKA (reference sequence). V shed 3 bases and J shed 2 bases, with 14 bases lying between them. The rearrangement links TRBV20-1 to TRBJ2-6; D is possibly TRBD1 or TRBD2 (5 bases each). Sample: blood. The sequence came from a man younger than 40 in good health. The CDR3 sequence: CSASPPGGAGANVLTF. DNA of the CDR3: TGCAGTGCTAGTCCCCCTGGGGGAGCTGGGGCCAACGTCCTGACTTTC.